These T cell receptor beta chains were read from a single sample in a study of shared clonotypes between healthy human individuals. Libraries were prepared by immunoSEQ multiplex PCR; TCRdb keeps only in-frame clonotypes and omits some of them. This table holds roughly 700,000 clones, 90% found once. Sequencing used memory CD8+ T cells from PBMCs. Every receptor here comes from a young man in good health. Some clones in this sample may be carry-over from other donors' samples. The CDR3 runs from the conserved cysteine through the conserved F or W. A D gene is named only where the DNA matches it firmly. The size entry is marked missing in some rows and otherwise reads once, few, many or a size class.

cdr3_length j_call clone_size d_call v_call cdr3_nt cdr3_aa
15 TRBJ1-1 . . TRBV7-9 TGTGCCAGCAGCTTAGATAGGTCCCTGAACACTGAAGCTTTCTTT CASSLDRSLNTEAFF
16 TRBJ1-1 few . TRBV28 TGTGCCAGCAGCCTTGCACTACAGGAAATGAACACTGAAGCTTTCTTT CASSLALQEMNTEAFF
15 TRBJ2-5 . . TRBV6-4 TGTGCCAGCAGTTCTGAGGGAGGTTCGATGGAGACCCAGTACTTC CASSSEGGSMETQYF
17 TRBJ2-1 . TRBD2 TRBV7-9 TGTGCCAGCAGCCCTCGACTAGCGGGAGGGAGAAACAATGAGCAGTTCTTC CASSPRLAGGRNNEQFF
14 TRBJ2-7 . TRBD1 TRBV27 TGTGCCAGCAGTTTATCGGGGACAGCCTACGAGCAGTACTTC CASSLSGTAYEQYF
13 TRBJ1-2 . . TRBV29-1 TGCAGCGTTGCAATCCCGGGACCGTATGGCTACACCTTC CSVAIPGPYGYTF
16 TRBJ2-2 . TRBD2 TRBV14 TGTGCCAGCAGCCTACTAGCGGGATTGAGCACCGGGGAGCTGTTTTTT CASSLLAGLSTGELFF
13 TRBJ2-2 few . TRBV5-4 TGTGCCAGCAGCTGGGGGTCCACCGGGGAGCTGTTTTTT CASSWGSTGELFF
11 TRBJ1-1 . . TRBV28 TGTGCCAGCAGGTACATTGATGAAGCTTTCTTT CASRYIDEAFF
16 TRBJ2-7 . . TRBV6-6 TGTGCCAGCAGTACTCCTTATGCCAGGGAATTATACGAGCAGTACTTC CASSTPYARELYEQYF
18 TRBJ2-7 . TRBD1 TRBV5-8 TGTGCCAGCAGCCCCCCCCCGGGACAGGGGGTTCTCTCCTACGAGCAGTACTTC CASSPPPGQGVLSYEQYF
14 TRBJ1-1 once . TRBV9 TGTGCCAGCAGCGTAGGGCAGGGTGGACCTGAAGCTTTCTTT CASSVGQGGPEAFF
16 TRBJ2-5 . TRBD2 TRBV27 TGTGCCAGCAGCTACCTCGGGGTAGCGGGAGTTGAGACCCAGTACTTC CASSYLGVAGVETQYF
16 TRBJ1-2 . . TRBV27 TGTGCCAGCAGTTTAGGTGCCGGGACGGTAAACTATGGCTACACCTTC CASSLGAGTVNYGYTF
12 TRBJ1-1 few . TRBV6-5 TGTGCCAGCAGTTCACCAGGGCGTGAAGCTTTCTTT CASSSPGREAFF
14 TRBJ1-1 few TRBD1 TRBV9 TGTGCCAGCAGCGTAGTACAGGGGGCTACTGAAGCTTTCTTT CASSVVQGATEAFF
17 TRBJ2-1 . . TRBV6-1 TGTGCCAGCAGTGAACTCAGAAAAAGCGTAATTTACAATGAGCAGTTCTTC CASSELRKSVIYNEQFF
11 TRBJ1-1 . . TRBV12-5 TGTGCTAGTGGCGAGGGACCAGAAGCTTTCTTT CASGEGPEAFF
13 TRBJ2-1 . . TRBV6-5 TGTGCCAGCAGTACTTCCCCTGACAATGAGCAGTTCTTC CASSTSPDNEQFF
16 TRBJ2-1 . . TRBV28 TGTGCCAGCAGTTTAGAGGGGTTAGTTCCCTACAATGAGCAGTTCTTC CASSLEGLVPYNEQFF
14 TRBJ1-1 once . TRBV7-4 TGTGCCAGCAGCTCCAAGGGGAAGAACACTGAAGCTTTCTTT CASSSKGKNTEAFF
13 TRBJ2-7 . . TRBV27 TGTGCCAGCAGTGGCGGCAGGGGACGCGAGCAGTACTTC CASSGGRGREQYF
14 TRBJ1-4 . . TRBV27 TGTGCCAGCAGTTCAGGACTGTATAATGAAAAACTGTTTTTT CASSSGLYNEKLFF
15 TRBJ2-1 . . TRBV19 TGTGCCAGTATGGACCACATAGCAGTCTACAATGAGCAGTTCTTC CASMDHIAVYNEQFF